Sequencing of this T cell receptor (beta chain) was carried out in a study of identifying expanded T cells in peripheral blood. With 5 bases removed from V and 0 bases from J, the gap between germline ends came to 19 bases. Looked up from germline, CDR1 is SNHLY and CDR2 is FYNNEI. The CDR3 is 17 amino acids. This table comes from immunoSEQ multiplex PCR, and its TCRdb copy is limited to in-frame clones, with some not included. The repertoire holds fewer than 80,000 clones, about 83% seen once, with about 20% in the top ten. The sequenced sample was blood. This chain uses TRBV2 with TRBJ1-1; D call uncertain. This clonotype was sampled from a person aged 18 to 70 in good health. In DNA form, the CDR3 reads TGTGCCAGCAGTAAAGTCTCCCCCCAGATTCTGAACACTGAAGCTTTCTTT. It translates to CASSKVSPQILNTEAFF.